The 7 T cell receptor beta chains given below trace back to one sample, sequenced in a study of cytomegalovirus exposure and HLA in healthy donors. PCR primers comprised 60 Vbeta and 13 Jbeta primers. Clones were sequenced by immunoSEQ multiplex PCR, and TCRdb holds only the in-frame ones, with some missing. The table lists around 120,000 clones, roughly 88% of them singletons. Sequencing was carried out using PBMCs. These receptors were taken from a boy younger than 18 in good health and CMV-seronegative.

The chain has TRBV6-1 and TRBJ1-4; possibly TRBD1 for D (6 bases). V was shortened by 5 bases and J by 14 bases, with 18 bases between the two germline ends. The CDR3 is 13 residues long. The germline V gene has CDR1 MNHNS and CDR2 SASEGT. The CDR3 sequence is CASSLLNRAGLFF. CDR3 in DNA: TGTGCCAGCAGTTTACTCAACAGGGCTGGTCTGTTTTTT.

The chain links TRBV27 to TRBJ1-1, with D possibly TRBD1 on 6 matching bases. V was trimmed by 6 bases and J by 4 bases, leaving 18 bases between them. This CDR3 comprises 15 residues. Germline CDR1 is MNHEY and CDR2 is SMNVEV (reference sequence). DNA of the CDR3: TGTGCCAGCAGCCCCCGGGGGGGGGCGACCACTGAAGCTTTCTTT. Protein: CASSPRGGATTEAFF.

The V gene is TRBV1, the J gene TRBJ2-2; TRBD2 is the table's D call and was not checked against the DNA. TRBV1 is listed as a pseudogene. The length of the CDR3 is 21 residues. CDR3 in amino acids: CTSSPPYLRPGLAGVTGELFF. The CDR3 bases are TGCACCAGCAGCCCGCCTTACCTACGACCGGGACTAGCGGGAGTTACCGGGGAGCTGTTTTTT.

The gene calls are TRBV15 and TRBJ1-5, with a possible D match to TRBD1 (5 bases). Between the trimmed V and J ends, which lost 0 bases and 6 bases, there was a span of 12 bases. The CDR3 loop spans 15 amino acids. CDR1 is LNHNV and CDR2 is YYDKDF in the germline V gene (reference sequence). CDR3 nucleotides: TGTGCCACCAGCAGAGACCTGGGGCTTGGTCAGCCCCAGCATTTT. Encoded protein: CATSRDLGLGQPQHF.

V and J are TRBV5-1 and TRBJ2-1; TRBD2 might be the D (5 bases). The CDR3 sequence is 15 residues long. Germline values: CDR1 SGHRS, CDR2 YFSETQ. V dropped 0 bases and J dropped 5 bases, with 12 bases sitting between them. The CDR3 loop reads CASSLDSPGNNEQFF. CDR3 in DNA: TGCGCCAGCAGCTTGGACTCGCCGGGAAACAATGAGCAGTTCTTC.

The chain recombines TRBV9 with TRBJ2-2; 8 bases line up with TRBD1. V shed 3 bases and J 6 bases; nucleotides not matched to a gene: 7. Germline lookup yields CDR1 SGDLS and CDR2 YYNGEE. This CDR3 spans 15 amino acids. This CDR3 is CASSGAQGAAGELFF. As DNA, the CDR3 is TGTGCCAGCAGCGGAGCCCAGGGGGCGGCCGGGGAGCTGTTTTTT.

This clone was picked up a small number of times. V and J are TRBV6-1 and TRBJ1-5, with 9 bases fitting TRBD1. Germline CDR1 reads MNHNS; CDR2 reads SASEGT. The CDR3 covers 15 residues. The junction had 4 bases not matched to a gene; V was cut back by 7 bases and J by 0 bases. The DNA for the CDR3 is TGTGCCAGCACCTGGGACAGGGCTAGCAATCAGCCCCAGCATTTT. This sequence encodes CASTWDRASNQPQHF.